This TCR beta chain was observed in a study of glioma-infiltrating T cells after dendritic cell vaccination. Study context: Three intradermal dendritic cell vaccine injections were given every two weeks.

This sample's time point: after dendritic cell vaccination, including at tumor progression/relapse. Isocitrate dehydrogenase mutation was absent in all glioblastoma patients. The germline V gene has CDR1 MNHEY and CDR2 SVGAGI. Trimming shortened V by 6 bases and J by 6 bases, and 11 bases separated the two germline ends. This CDR3 comprises 12 residues. Data came from immunoSEQ multiplex PCR; TCRdb stores just in-frame clones and leaves some out. The profile shows 99,000 or so clones, nearly 90% of them singletons. The sample was blood, taken after dendritic cell vaccination. This TCR was sampled from a human donor with glioblastoma. The chain couples TRBV6-5 to TRBJ1-2; D is uncertain. The CDR3: CASSRRGDGYTF. CDR3 nucleotide sequence: TGTGCCAGCAGCCGACGGGGTGATGGCTACACCTTC.